The 27 T cell receptor beta chains reported below all come from one sample, sequenced in a study of blood T cell repertoires in COVID-19. The method was immunoSEQ multiplex PCR; TCRdb's version includes in-frame clones alone and lacks a portion of them. Of 150,000 to 200,000 clones listed, more than 75% are singletons. Material: peripheral blood. Receptors originate from a man between 35 and 55 years old with active or convalescent COVID-19.

This chain uses TRBV25-1 with TRBJ1-6; 7 positions agree with TRBD1. CDR1 is MGHDK, CDR2 SYGVNS, per germline. CDR3 length equals 16 residues. V gave up 0 bases and J gave up 5 bases; unmatched junction bases: 4. The CDR3 sequence: CASSEYPTGDNSPLHF. The CDR3 coding sequence is TGTGCCAGCAGTGAATACCCTACAGGGGATAATTCACCCCTCCACTTT.

This chain uses TRBV19 with TRBJ2-7, with D unresolved. CDR3 size: 15 residues. Germline V gene lookup returns CDR1 LNHDA and CDR2 SQIVND (reference sequence). Trimming stripped 6 bases from V and 0 bases from J, with 15 bases between. The CDR3 is CASRKTRSSSYEQYF. CDR3 DNA: TGTGCCAGTAGGAAGACACGTTCAAGCTCCTACGAGCAGTACTTC.

This clone was seen a few times. This sequence joins TRBV7-9 and TRBJ2-1, with D possibly TRBD2 on 5 matching bases. This CDR3 comprises 12 residues. Per germline, CDR1 SEHNR and CDR2 FQNEAQ (reference sequence). Trimming stripped 3 bases from V and 15 bases from J, with 15 bases between. The CDR3 spells CASSFGERPWFF. CDR3 coding DNA: TGTGCCAGCAGCTTCGGGGAAAGGCCTTGGTTCTTC.

The chain uses TRBV6-6 and TRBJ1-1, with no clear D. This CDR3 contains 16 residues. Trimming removed 7 bases from V and 1 base from J, with 19 bases in between. From germline, CDR1 is MNHNY and CDR2 SVGAGI (reference sequence). CDR3 DNA sequence: TGTGCCAGCAACCCCCTCGCGGGAGTCCGGAACACTGAAGCTTTCTTT. The encoded protein is CASNPLAGVRNTEAFF.

The chain links TRBV2 to TRBJ2-2; D is perhaps TRBD1 (6 bases). V lost 6 bases and J lost 0, with 11 bases in between. CDR3 length: 15 residues. Germline values: CDR1 SNHLY, CDR2 FYNNEI. The CDR3 reads CASRRDRTNTGELFF. CDR3 nucleotides: TGTGCCAGCAGGCGCGACAGGACGAACACCGGGGAGCTGTTTTTT.

V gene TRBV5-1 combines with J gene TRBJ1-3; 7 positions match TRBD1. The V segment lost 1 base and the J segment 8 bases; nucleotides outside the gene matches: 3. This CDR3 is 13 amino acids long. Per the germline V gene, CDR1 is SGHRS and CDR2 is YFSETQ. CDR3 bases: TGCGCCAGCAGCTTGACAGGGGACGACACCATATATTTT. Protein product: CASSLTGDDTIYF.

The chain is built from TRBV6-2 or TRBV6-3 and TRBJ1-1, with a tentative D call TRBD1 (5 bases). Germline V gene sequence: CDR1 MNHEY, CDR2 SVGEGT. The V and J ends lost 0 bases and 1 base respectively, with 9 bases between them. The CDR3 length is 15 residues. The CDR3 DNA is TGTGCCAGCAGTTACTCTCACAGGCAGAACACTGAAGCTTTCTTT. Its translation: CASSYSHRQNTEAFF.

The chain combines TRBV6-5 with TRBJ2-3; tentative D call: TRBD2 (6 bases). Germline V gene data show CDR1 as MNHEY and CDR2 as SVGAGI. Trimming pared 6 bases from V and 4 bases from J, leaving 11 bases between. This CDR3 is built from 13 residues. In nucleotides, the CDR3 is TGTGCCAGCAGCCGGGACTCGGCAGATACGCAGTATTTT. It encodes CASSRDSADTQYF.

The V and J genes are TRBV5-1 and TRBJ2-7; D may be TRBD1 (5 bases). The V end lost 0 bases, the J end lost 2 bases, and 15 bases lay between the germline ends. The CDR3 has 16 amino acids. CDR1 and CDR2 (germline): SGHRS, YFSETQ. The DNA for the CDR3 is TGCGCCAGCAGCTTGGTGCAGGGCAGGGTGGCCTACGAGCAGTACTTC. Translation gives CASSLVQGRVAYEQYF.

The chain is built from TRBV7-2 and TRBJ2-5; 7 nucleotides line up with TRBD2. Trimming took 5 bases from V and 1 from J; bases not matched to a gene: 4. Germline CDR1 SGHTA, CDR2 FQGNSA. The CDR3 covers 14 residues. CDR3 in amino acids: CASSKTSSQETQYF. The CDR3 region has the DNA TGTGCCAGCAGCAAGACTAGCAGCCAAGAGACCCAGTACTTC.

This clone occurred once. The chain recombines TRBV6-4 with TRBJ1-3; D gene uncertain. The CDR3 extends over 15 amino acids. With 4 bases removed from V and 3 bases from J, the gap between germline ends came to 13 bases. Germline CDR1 reads MRHNA; CDR2 reads SNTAGT. The CDR3 sequence is CASSGEVEIGNTIYF. The CDR3 region has the DNA TGTGCCAGCAGTGGAGAGGTAGAGATTGGAAACACCATATATTTT.

The chain links TRBV19 to TRBJ2-1; 12 bases align to TRBD2. The germline gives CDR1 LNHDA, CDR2 SQIVND (reference sequence). V shed 3 bases and J 6 bases; nucleotides not matched to a gene: 3. This CDR3 spans 15 amino acids. CDR3 DNA: TGTGCCAGTAGTATGCCTAGCGGGGGGGCCAATGAGCAGTTCTTC. This codes for CASSMPSGGANEQFF.

The V call is TRBV11-3, the J call TRBJ2-3; 12 nucleotides line up with TRBD2. The CDR3 extends over 18 amino acids. Trimming took 5 bases from V and 6 from J; bases not matched to a gene: 15. Germline V gene data show CDR1 as SGHNT and CDR2 as YENEEA. The CDR3 coding sequence is TGTGCCAGCAGCCGATTCCCCACTAGCGGGGGGCCGGGTGATACGCAGTATTTT. It codes for CASSRFPTSGGPGDTQYF.

J is TRBJ1-5 and V is TRBV19; unclear D gene. The CDR3 length is 17 residues. Trimming pared 1 base from V and 2 bases from J, leaving 15 bases between. The V gene's germline CDR1 is LNHDA and CDR2 SQIVND (reference sequence). CDR3 region: CASSIGWRRRGNQPQHF. The CDR3 DNA reads TGTGCCAGTAGTATAGGGTGGAGGCGGAGGGGCAATCAGCCCCAGCATTTT.

CDR3 region: CASSPDYPYEQYF. Here the CDR3 DNA reads TGTGCCAGCAGCCCGGACTATCCCTACGAGCAGTACTTC. The chain links TRBV7-8 to TRBJ2-7, with D perhaps TRBD2 (6 bases). V was clipped by 5 bases and J by 2 bases, with 10 bases between them. This CDR3 is 13 amino acids long. CDR1 and CDR2 from the germline V gene are SGHVS and FQNEAQ.

The gene calls are TRBV29-1 and TRBJ1-2; a weak D match, TRBD1 (5 bases). The V end was cut by 4 bases, the J end by 9 bases, with 12 bases between. Germline CDR1 and CDR2: SQVTM and ANQGSEA. The CDR3 is 11 residues long. The CDR3 DNA reads as TGCAGCGTTGCAACCGGGGGGAGCTACACCTTC. It yields the protein CSVATGGSYTF.

The V call is TRBV28, the J call TRBJ1-5, with D hard to call. The CDR3 consists of 13 residues. Trimming cost V 3 bases and J 3 bases, with 6 bases left between them. Germline V lookup: CDR1 MDHEN, CDR2 SYDVKM. The CDR3 sequence is CASSFRNNQPQHF. The CDR3 nucleotides are TGTGCCAGCAGTTTCAGGAACAATCAGCCCCAGCATTTT.

The V and J genes are TRBV19 and TRBJ1-2, with a tentative D call TRBD1 (6 bases). The germline V gene encodes CDR1 LNHDA and CDR2 SQIVND (reference sequence). V was pared by 4 bases and J by 4 bases, with 13 bases between. The CDR3 contains 14 residues. CDR3 sequence: CASSSTAGAYGYTF. The CDR3 DNA follows: TGTGCCAGTAGTAGTACGGCAGGGGCCTATGGCTACACCTTC.

The chain recombines TRBV13 with TRBJ2-2; 8 positions agree with TRBD1. The CDR3 length is 18 residues. Germline CDR1 is PRHDT and CDR2 is FYEKMQ (reference sequence). V was clipped by 6 bases and J by 1 base; unmatched bases: 13. CDR3 residues: CASRVGQDQTWNTGELFF. CDR3 DNA: TGTGCCAGCAGGGTGGGACAGGACCAAACTTGGAACACCGGGGAGCTGTTTTTT.

The chain has TRBV27 and TRBJ1-5; 7 positions agree with TRBD1. The CDR3 extends over 16 amino acids. J was trimmed by 4 bases and V by 5 bases; bases with no gene match: 11. From germline, CDR1 is MNHEY and CDR2 SMNVEV (reference sequence). The CDR3 DNA follows: TGTGCCAGCAGTCCATATGGGACAGCAGCAAATCAGCCCCAGCATTTT. Translation: CASSPYGTAANQPQHF.

V gene TRBV13 combines with J gene TRBJ1-1, with a tentative D call TRBD1 (6 bases). V was shortened by 6 bases and J by 1 base, with 15 bases between the two germline ends. This CDR3 spans 15 amino acids. Germline V lookup: CDR1 PRHDT, CDR2 FYEKMQ (reference sequence). CDR3 region: CASSFRPTGNTEAFF. In DNA, the CDR3 is TGTGCCAGCAGTTTCCGCCCGACAGGGAACACTGAAGCTTTCTTT.

The rearrangement links TRBV5-1 to TRBJ2-1; 7 positions agree with TRBD1. In germline, CDR1 is SGHRS, CDR2 YFSETQ. CDR3 length equals 14 residues. With 3 bases clipped from V and 1 base from J, the junction kept 1 base outside the gene matches. In DNA form, the CDR3 reads TGCGCCAGCAGCTCGGGACAGTCCTACAATGAGCAGTTCTTC. This translates into CASSSGQSYNEQFF.

The genes are TRBV5-1 and TRBJ2-1; 8 bases agree with TRBD2. There are 12 residues in the CDR3. Looked up from germline, CDR1 is SGHRS and CDR2 is YFSETQ. With 9 bases clipped from V and 4 bases from J, the junction kept 3 bases outside the gene matches. The DNA for the CDR3 is TGCGCCACGGGACTAGGATACAATGAGCAGTTCTTC. Translated: CATGLGYNEQFF.

The CDR3 nucleotides are TGTGCCAGCAGCGACGGGACAAATTTCTCACCCCTCCACTTT. As protein: CASSDGTNFSPLHF. J is TRBJ1-6 and V is TRBV7-6; tentatively, D is TRBD1 (6 bases). Germline lookup yields CDR1 SGHVS and CDR2 FNYEAQ. The CDR3 covers 14 residues. Trimming cost V 5 bases and J 10 bases, with 15 bases left between them.

Notes on this clone: The CDR3 end shows no conserved phenylalanine or tryptophan, and so a read error is likely. The limits of the CDR3 on the DNA are not certain, so only TCRdb's listed CDR3 is given. The J gene is TRBJ1-6, the V gene TRBV20-1; TRBD1, the D gene given by the table, was not confirmed from the DNA. Germline V gene lookup returns CDR1 DFQATT and CDR2 SNEGSKA (reference sequence). 9 amino acids form the CDR3, both terminal residues included. The CDR3 spells CSARDSHPL.

This clone was counted once. The V gene is TRBV28, the J gene TRBJ1-6, with D uncertain. The CDR3 is made up of 15 amino acids. In germline, CDR1 is MDHEN, CDR2 SYDVKM. Trimming shortened V by 8 bases and J by 2 bases, and 13 bases separated the two germline ends. CDR3 sequence reads: CASVEGSTYNSPLHF. CDR3 nucleotides: TGTGCCAGCGTGGAGGGAAGTACCTATAATTCACCCCTCCACTTT.

CDR3: CASSTTGNSGNTIYF. The CDR3 coding sequence is TGCGCCAGCAGCACGACAGGGAACTCTGGAAACACCATATATTTT. The rearrangement links TRBV5-1 to TRBJ1-3, with 7 bases fitting TRBD1. V dropped 4 bases and J dropped 0; count of bases not matched to a gene: 4. There are 15 residues in the CDR3. CDR1 is SGHRS and CDR2 is YFSETQ in the germline V gene.